What follows are 7 T cell receptor beta chains derived from one specimen sequenced in a study of Ad26.COV2.S vaccination and SARS-CoV-2 variants. Treatment defined: about 20 received Ad26.COV2.S at low or high dose, single or two shots; several received placebo; per-sample allocation not given. Sampling happened 63 days after the first vaccine or placebo injection. Method: immunoSEQ multiplex PCR; TCRdb's copy keeps in-frame clones and lacks some. This sample has 300,000 to 450,000 clones, with about 85% found just once. Sequenced here: peripheral blood, sampled in a trial of Ad26.COV2.S vaccine versus placebo. Source of these receptors: a person between 18 and 65 years old who received the Ad26.COV2.S COVID-19 vaccine or a placebo.

The genes are TRBV27 and TRBJ1-5; D is undetermined. Germline lookup yields CDR1 MNHEY and CDR2 SMNVEV (reference sequence). V shed 0 bases and J shed 5 bases, with 11 bases lying between them. The CDR3 has 15 amino acids. CDR3 sequence (DNA): TGTGCCAGCAGTTTATCTCTCTACGGGGATCAGCCCCAGCATTTT. Protein sequence: CASSLSLYGDQPQHF.

The chain joins TRBV6-2 or TRBV6-3 to TRBJ2-5; 7 bases fit TRBD1. This CDR3 is built from 12 residues. V dropped 4 bases and J dropped 5; count of bases not matched to a gene: 1. Germline assignment: CDR1 MNHEY and CDR2 SVGEGT. CDR3 sequence reads: CASSLQGETQYF. CDR3 nucleotides: TGTGCCAGCAGTTTACAGGGGGAGACCCAGTACTTC.

The rearrangement uses TRBV6-5 and TRBJ2-5; D gene unclear. V was shortened by 5 bases and J by 1 base, with 14 bases between the two germline ends. Germline V CDR1 and CDR2: MNHEY, SVGAGI. The CDR3 has 15 residues. In nucleotides, the CDR3 is TGTGCCAGCAGTCCCTTGGAAAAGCCCCAAGAGACCCAGTACTTC. It yields the protein CASSPLEKPQETQYF.

The chain employs TRBV6-1 and TRBJ2-3, with 9 bases lining up with TRBD2. The V and J ends lost 3 bases and 6 bases, in that order; junction bases with no gene match: 7. This CDR3 is built from 15 residues. Germline V gives CDR1 MNHNS, CDR2 SASEGT. The CDR3 DNA follows: TGTGCCAGCAGTGATCTTGGGCTAGCGGGGGATACGCAGTATTTT. This encodes CASSDLGLAGDTQYF.

The genes are TRBV6-5 and TRBJ1-5, with TRBD1 identical over 7 bases. Looked up from germline, CDR1 is MNHEY and CDR2 is SVGAGI. Losses at the gene ends were 7 bases for V and 6 bases for J; bases not matched to a gene: 6. The CDR3 loop spans 13 amino acids. Here the CDR3 DNA reads TGTGCCAGCACCGCAGGGGGGAGTCAGCCCCAGCATTTT. Its protein is CASTAGGSQPQHF.

The V and J genes are TRBV5-1 and TRBJ1-2; TRBD1 matches 10 bases. Losses at the gene ends were 0 bases for V and 11 bases for J; bases not matched to a gene: 7. The germline gives CDR1 SGHRS, CDR2 YFSETQ. This CDR3 comprises 14 residues. CDR3 DNA sequence: TGCGCCAGCAGCTTGGACCGGGACAGGGGTCTATACACCTTC. This sequence encodes CASSLDRDRGLYTF.

Here the CDR3 DNA reads TGTGCCAGCAGCCTCAGTACTGAAGCTTTCTTT. Translation gives CASSLSTEAFF. The chain links TRBV12-3 or TRBV12-4 to TRBJ1-1; no reliable D call. V lost 6 bases, J lost 5 bases, and 7 bases lay in between. There are 11 residues in the CDR3.